This entry is about one T cell receptor (beta chain). These data originate in a study of blood T cell repertoires in COVID-19. In the study overall: The cDNA or gDNA used as material had been derived from T cells, B-cell-depleted T cells, or PBMCs.

Method: immunoSEQ multiplex PCR; TCRdb's copy keeps in-frame clones and lacks some. The sample includes about 140,000 clones, around 80% of them seen just once. The germline V gene encodes CDR1 SGHRS and CDR2 YFSETQ. This CDR3 has 15 residues. With 4 bases clipped from V and 6 bases from J, the junction kept 6 bases outside the gene matches. Source material: peripheral blood. The TCR originated in a man between 45 and 60 years old with acute or convalescent COVID-19. This chain uses TRBV5-1 with TRBJ1-6; 8 bases line up with TRBD1. The CDR3 DNA sequence: TGCGCCAGCAGCGCACCAGGACAGGGTAATTCACCCCTCCACTTT. Translation: CASSAPGQGNSPLHF.